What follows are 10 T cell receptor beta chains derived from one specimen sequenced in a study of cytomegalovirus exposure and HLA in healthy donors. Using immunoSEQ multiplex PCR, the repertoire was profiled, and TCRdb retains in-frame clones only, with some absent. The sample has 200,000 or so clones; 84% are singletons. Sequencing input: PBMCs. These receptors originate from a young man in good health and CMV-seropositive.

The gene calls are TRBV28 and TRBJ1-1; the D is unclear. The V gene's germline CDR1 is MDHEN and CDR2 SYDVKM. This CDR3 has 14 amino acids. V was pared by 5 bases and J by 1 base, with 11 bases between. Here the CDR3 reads CASSNSLGNTEAFF. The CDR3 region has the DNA TGTGCCAGCAGTAACAGCCTGGGGAACACTGAAGCTTTCTTT.

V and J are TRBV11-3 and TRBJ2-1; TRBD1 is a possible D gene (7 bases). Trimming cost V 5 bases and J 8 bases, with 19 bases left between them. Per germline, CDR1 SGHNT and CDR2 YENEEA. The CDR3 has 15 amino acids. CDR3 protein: CASSAGGSSGHEQFF. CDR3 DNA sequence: TGTGCCAGCAGCGCAGGGGGGAGCTCAGGCCATGAGCAGTTCTTC.

The CDR3 is CASSPGGDFHEQYF. As DNA, the CDR3 is TGTGCCAGCAGCCCGGGAGGGGATTTCCACGAGCAGTACTTC. V is TRBV13 and J is TRBJ2-7, with 8 bases matching TRBD2. This CDR3 is 14 amino acids long. The ends lost 5 bases at V and 5 bases at J; junction bases unmatched: 8. Germline lookup yields CDR1 PRHDT and CDR2 FYEKMQ (reference sequence).

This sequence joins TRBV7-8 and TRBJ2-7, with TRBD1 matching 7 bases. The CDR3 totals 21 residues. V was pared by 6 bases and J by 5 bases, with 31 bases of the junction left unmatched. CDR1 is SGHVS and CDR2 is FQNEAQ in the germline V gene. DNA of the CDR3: TGTGCCAGCAGTCGACAGGGACCCTTTACCCTCCAGAGCGGCACTTTCGACGAGCAGTACTTC. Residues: CASSRQGPFTLQSGTFDEQYF. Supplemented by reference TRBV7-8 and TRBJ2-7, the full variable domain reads GAGVSQSPRYKVAKRGQDVALRCDPISGHVSLFWYQQALGQGPEFLTYFQNEAQLDKSGLPSDRFFAERPEGSVSTLKIQRTQQEDSAVYLCASSRQGPFTLQSGTFDEQYFGPGTRLTVT.

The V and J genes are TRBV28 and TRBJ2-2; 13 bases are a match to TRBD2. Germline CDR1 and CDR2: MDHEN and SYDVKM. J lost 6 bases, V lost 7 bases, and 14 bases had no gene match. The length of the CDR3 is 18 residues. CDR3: CASTPGPTSGRAPGELFF. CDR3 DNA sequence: TGTGCCAGCACTCCCGGCCCCACTAGCGGGAGGGCCCCCGGGGAGCTGTTTTTT.

Here the CDR3 reads CASSHQGGGTEAFF. CDR3 DNA sequence: TGTGCCAGCAGCCACCAGGGTGGTGGCACTGAAGCTTTCTTT. This chain links TRBV4-2 with TRBJ1-1, with D perhaps TRBD1 (5 bases). V was cut by 3 bases and J by 4 bases, with 12 bases left in between. The CDR3 loop spans 14 amino acids. Germline CDR1 reads LGHNA; CDR2 reads YNFKEQ.

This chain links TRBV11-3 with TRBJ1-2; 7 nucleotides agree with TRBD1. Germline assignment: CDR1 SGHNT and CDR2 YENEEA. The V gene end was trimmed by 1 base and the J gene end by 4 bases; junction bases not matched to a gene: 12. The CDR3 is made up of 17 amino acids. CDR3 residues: CASSLVITGENGYGYTF. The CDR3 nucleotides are TGTGCCAGCAGCTTAGTTATTACAGGGGAGAATGGCTATGGCTACACCTTC.

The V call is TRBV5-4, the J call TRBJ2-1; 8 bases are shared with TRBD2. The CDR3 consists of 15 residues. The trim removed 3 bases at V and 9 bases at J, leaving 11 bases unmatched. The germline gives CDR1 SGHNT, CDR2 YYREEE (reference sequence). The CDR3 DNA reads TGTGCCAGCAGCTCCGGACTAGCTTGGGAGGGTGAGCAGTTCTTC. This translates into CASSSGLAWEGEQFF.

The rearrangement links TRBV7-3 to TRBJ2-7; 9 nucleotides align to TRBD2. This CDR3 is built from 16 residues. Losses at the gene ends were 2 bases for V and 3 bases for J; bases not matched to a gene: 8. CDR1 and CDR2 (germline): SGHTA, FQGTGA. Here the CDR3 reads CASSLDGLAGLYEQYF. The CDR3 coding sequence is TGTGCCAGCAGCTTAGATGGGCTAGCGGGACTCTACGAGCAGTACTTC.

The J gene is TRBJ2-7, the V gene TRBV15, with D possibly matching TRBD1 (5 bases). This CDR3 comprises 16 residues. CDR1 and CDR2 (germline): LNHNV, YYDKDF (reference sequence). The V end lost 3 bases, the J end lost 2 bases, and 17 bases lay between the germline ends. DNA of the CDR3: TGTGCCACCAGCAGGCCGCGAGAAGGGGTTACCTACGAGCAGTACTTC. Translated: CATSRPREGVTYEQYF. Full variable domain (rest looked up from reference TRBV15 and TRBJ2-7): DAMVIQNPRYQVTQFGKPVTLSCSQTLNHNVMYWYQQKSSQAPKLLFHYYDKDFNNEADTPDNFQSRRPNTSFCFLDIRSPGLGDTAMYLCATSRPREGVTYEQYFGPGTRLTVT.